This T cell receptor beta chain stems from a study of T cells after yellow fever vaccination. Across the whole study: Some fractions had low cell numbers, and these were prepared with SMART-Seq v4 Ultra Low Input.

Synthesis of TCR cDNA relied on 5'RACE template switching, which attached a universal primer site and UMIs. TCRdb passed the 5' RACE reads through MiXCR, listing each CDR3 protein once. The table has roughly 180,000 distinct CDR3 sequences, 6.2% seen once; the top ten hold 2.9%. Many counts were recorded for this clonotype. Its antigen is not identified. Study outcomes and limitations: Faster peaking, at day 5 versus 15, marked a secondary response that was weaker. Detected again after the booster were most primary-vaccination clones, at approximately 96% CD4 and approximately 87% CD8.

This CDR3 contains 15 residues. V was trimmed by 3 bases and J by 8 bases, leaving 18 bases between them. Looked up from germline, CDR1 is SGHRS and CDR2 is YFSETQ. This TCR derives from a man aged 18 to 29 who received the YFV17D yellow fever vaccine. The gene calls are TRBV5-1 and TRBJ2-1; perhaps D is TRBD1 or TRBD2 (7 bases each). Source: CD4+ T cells sorted from PBMCs, taken on the day of the first yellow fever vaccination. The CDR3 coding sequence is TGCGCCAGCAGCTATCAGGGGGGGAAAGCTCATGAGCAGTTCTTC. It is translated as CASSYQGGKAHEQFF.